Listed below are T cell receptor beta chains from one sample, sequenced in a study of blood T cell repertoires in COVID-19. Libraries were prepared by immunoSEQ multiplex PCR; TCRdb keeps only in-frame clonotypes and omits some of them. The repertoire consists of 310,000 or so clones, with roughly 82% occurring once and the leading ten covering approximately 1.5%. The sequencing sample was made of peripheral blood. The receptors were gathered from a woman in her forties or fifties with acute or convalescent COVID-19. Each CDR3 is given with its conserved first and last residue. Each record gives: V gene, J gene, D gene, clone size, CDR3 protein, CDR3 DNA. A D gene is named only where the DNA matches it firmly. Part of the rows lack a size; the others show once, few, many or a class for expanded clones.

V gene: TRBV30; J gene: TRBJ1-6; D gene: NA; clone size: NA; CDR3 protein: CAWSVRQTFHF; CDR3 DNA: TGTGCCTGGAGTGTCAGGCAGACGTTCCACTTT
V gene: TRBV19; J gene: TRBJ1-1; D gene: TRBD1; clone size: NA; CDR3 protein: CASTTTGRLNTEAFF; CDR3 DNA: TGTGCCAGTACCACGACAGGGCGCTTGAACACTGAAGCTTTCTTT
V gene: TRBV6-2/TRBV6-3; J gene: TRBJ2-1; D gene: TRBD2; clone size: NA; CDR3 protein: CASSPSGFSYNEQFF; CDR3 DNA: TGTGCCAGCAGCCCTAGCGGGTTCTCCTACAATGAGCAGTTCTTC
V gene: TRBV7-9; J gene: TRBJ2-7; D gene: NA; clone size: NA; CDR3 protein: CASSPDSPRSYEQYF; CDR3 DNA: TGTGCCAGCAGCCCGGACTCCCCCCGCTCCTACGAGCAGTACTTC
V gene: TRBV18; J gene: TRBJ1-1; D gene: TRBD1; clone size: once; CDR3 protein: CASSQGAPYTEAFF; CDR3 DNA: TGTGCCAGCTCACAGGGGGCCCCTTACACTGAAGCTTTCTTT
V gene: TRBV7-3; J gene: TRBJ1-1; D gene: TRBD1; clone size: NA; CDR3 protein: CASSLAGQGAGTEAFF; CDR3 DNA: TGTGCCAGCAGCCTAGCCGGACAGGGGGCGGGCACTGAAGCTTTCTTT
V gene: TRBV30; J gene: TRBJ1-5; D gene: TRBD1; clone size: NA; CDR3 protein: CAWSGQSNQPQHF; CDR3 DNA: TGTGCCTGGTCGGGACAGAGCAATCAGCCCCAGCATTTT
V gene: TRBV27; J gene: TRBJ2-3; D gene: NA; clone size: few; CDR3 protein: CASQGGRTDTQYF; CDR3 DNA: TGTGCCAGCCAAGGGGGTCGCACAGATACGCAGTATTTT
V gene: TRBV27; J gene: TRBJ2-1; D gene: NA; clone size: NA; CDR3 protein: CASSLSPLSSYNEQFF; CDR3 DNA: TGTGCCAGCAGTTTATCCCCCCTCAGCTCCTACAATGAGCAGTTCTTC
V gene: TRBV27; J gene: TRBJ2-3; D gene: TRBD2; clone size: once; CDR3 protein: CASSLASGDVGTQYF; CDR3 DNA: TGTGCCAGCAGTTTGGCTAGCGGGGATGTTGGCACGCAGTATTTT
V gene: TRBV28; J gene: TRBJ1-4; D gene: TRBD1; clone size: NA; CDR3 protein: CASSLAGQGSREKLFF; CDR3 DNA: TGTGCCAGCAGTTTAGCAGGACAGGGGTCTCGTGAAAAACTGTTTTTT
V gene: TRBV4-2; J gene: TRBJ2-7; D gene: TRBD2; clone size: NA; CDR3 protein: CASSQVKASGITEQYF; CDR3 DNA: TGTGCCAGCAGCCAAGTTAAGGCTAGCGGGATAACAGAGCAGTACTTC
V gene: TRBV6-1; J gene: TRBJ2-7; D gene: NA; clone size: few; CDR3 protein: CASSERGYEQYF; CDR3 DNA: TGTGCCAGCAGTGAAAGGGGGTACGAGCAGTACTTC
V gene: TRBV19; J gene: TRBJ2-3; D gene: TRBD2; clone size: NA; CDR3 protein: CASSLAGAKDTQYF; CDR3 DNA: TGTGCCAGTAGTTTAGCGGGAGCGAAAGATACGCAGTATTTT
V gene: TRBV14; J gene: TRBJ2-7; D gene: NA; clone size: NA; CDR3 protein: CASSPKFRGNYEQYF; CDR3 DNA: TGTGCCAGCAGCCCGAAGTTTAGAGGAAACTACGAGCAGTACTTC
V gene: TRBV4-1; J gene: TRBJ2-7; D gene: NA; clone size: NA; CDR3 protein: CASSQDVGGVSYEQYF; CDR3 DNA: TGCGCCAGCAGCCAAGATGTGGGGGGAGTCTCCTACGAGCAGTACTTC
V gene: TRBV3-1/TRBV3-2; J gene: TRBJ1-1; D gene: NA; clone size: NA; CDR3 protein: CASSQTWNTEAFF; CDR3 DNA: TGTGCCAGCAGCCAAACATGGAACACTGAAGCTTTCTTT
V gene: TRBV11-2; J gene: TRBJ2-7; D gene: NA; clone size: NA; CDR3 protein: CASSSGPYEQYF; CDR3 DNA: TGTGCCAGCAGCTCAGGCCCCTACGAGCAGTACTTC
V gene: TRBV7-2; J gene: TRBJ2-5; D gene: NA; clone size: NA; CDR3 protein: CASSLERLGSGETQYF; CDR3 DNA: TGTGCCAGCAGCTTAGAAAGACTTGGATCGGGAGAGACCCAGTACTTC
V gene: TRBV3-1/TRBV3-2; J gene: TRBJ2-1; D gene: TRBD2; clone size: NA; CDR3 protein: CASSQSSGGSSYNEQFF; CDR3 DNA: TGTGCCAGCAGCCAATCTAGCGGGGGGAGCTCCTACAATGAGCAGTTCTTC
V gene: TRBV27; J gene: TRBJ1-2; D gene: NA; clone size: NA; CDR3 protein: CASSFLGYGYTF; CDR3 DNA: TGTGCCAGCAGTTTTCTAGGCTATGGCTACACCTTC
V gene: TRBV28; J gene: TRBJ1-4; D gene: NA; clone size: NA; CDR3 protein: CASSFSGHSNEKLFF; CDR3 DNA: TGTGCCAGCAGTTTCTCGGGACATTCGAATGAAAAACTGTTTTTT
V gene: TRBV2; J gene: TRBJ1-4; D gene: NA; clone size: NA; CDR3 protein: CASDGGNGEKLFF; CDR3 DNA: TGTGCCAGCGACGGGGGGAATGGTGAAAAACTGTTTTTT
V gene: TRBV6-1; J gene: TRBJ1-4; D gene: NA; clone size: NA; CDR3 protein: CASSDTRGTTNEKLFF; CDR3 DNA: TGTGCCAGCAGTGACACCAGGGGTACAACTAATGAAAAACTGTTTTTT
V gene: TRBV19; J gene: TRBJ2-1; D gene: NA; clone size: NA; CDR3 protein: CASQPDGAGSYNEQFF; CDR3 DNA: TGTGCCAGCCAACCCGACGGTGCGGGGTCCTACAATGAGCAGTTCTTC
V gene: TRBV7-2; J gene: TRBJ2-5; D gene: NA; clone size: NA; CDR3 protein: CASSSRRWGEVETQYF; CDR3 DNA: TGTGCCAGCAGCTCCCGACGATGGGGAGAAGTAGAGACCCAGTACTTC
V gene: TRBV6-5; J gene: TRBJ2-2; D gene: TRBD1; clone size: NA; CDR3 protein: CASWNRGQGGELFF; CDR3 DNA: TGTGCCAGCTGGAACAGGGGGCAGGGCGGGGAGCTGTTTTTT
V gene: TRBV4-1; J gene: TRBJ2-7; D gene: TRBD2; clone size: NA; CDR3 protein: CASSQDLQRGSSYEQYF; CDR3 DNA: TGCGCCAGCAGCCAAGATCTACAGCGGGGAAGCTCCTACGAGCAGTACTTC
V gene: TRBV10-3; J gene: TRBJ1-1; D gene: NA; clone size: NA; CDR3 protein: CAISEAVGVNTEAFF; CDR3 DNA: TGTGCCATCAGTGAGGCGGTAGGGGTGAACACTGAAGCTTTCTTT
V gene: TRBV18; J gene: TRBJ1-3; D gene: NA; clone size: NA; CDR3 protein: CASSPPLTGNTIYF; CDR3 DNA: TGTGCCAGCTCACCGCCACTGACTGGAAACACCATATATTTT
V gene: TRBV9; J gene: TRBJ2-3; D gene: TRBD2; clone size: NA; CDR3 protein: CASSSGTSSDTQYF; CDR3 DNA: TGTGCCAGCAGCTCAGGGACTAGCAGCGATACGCAGTATTTT
V gene: TRBV6-5; J gene: TRBJ1-6; D gene: TRBD1; clone size: NA; CDR3 protein: CASSRTGSGDSPLHF; CDR3 DNA: TGTGCCAGCAGCAGGACAGGGTCTGGAGATTCACCCCTCCACTTT
V gene: TRBV18; J gene: TRBJ2-1; D gene: TRBD2; clone size: NA; CDR3 protein: CASSPRPSGMGYEQFF; CDR3 DNA: TGTGCCAGCTCACCACGTCCTAGCGGGATGGGGTATGAGCAGTTCTTC
V gene: TRBV27; J gene: TRBJ1-4; D gene: TRBD1; clone size: NA; CDR3 protein: CASRRGPGGATNEKLFF; CDR3 DNA: TGTGCCAGCAGACGAGGGCCAGGGGGCGCGACTAATGAAAAACTGTTTTTT
V gene: TRBV7-2; J gene: TRBJ2-3; D gene: NA; clone size: NA; CDR3 protein: CASNLARSTDTQYF; CDR3 DNA: TGTGCCAGCAACCTAGCGCGTAGCACAGATACGCAGTATTTT
V gene: TRBV5-1; J gene: TRBJ2-5; D gene: NA; clone size: NA; CDR3 protein: CASKVVSGIQETQYF; CDR3 DNA: TGCGCCAGCAAAGTCGTTAGCGGCATACAAGAGACCCAGTACTTC
V gene: TRBV7-3; J gene: TRBJ2-7; D gene: TRBD1; clone size: NA; CDR3 protein: CASRPGTGGEQYF; CDR3 DNA: TGTGCCAGCAGACCCGGGACAGGGGGGGAGCAGTACTTC
V gene: TRBV7-6; J gene: TRBJ2-1; D gene: TRBD2; clone size: NA; CDR3 protein: CASSPTGGSILYNEQFF; CDR3 DNA: TGTGCCAGCAGCCCGACTGGCGGGAGTATTCTCTACAATGAGCAGTTCTTC
V gene: TRBV9; J gene: TRBJ1-1; D gene: TRBD1; clone size: NA; CDR3 protein: CASSVTTGGGTEAFF; CDR3 DNA: TGTGCCAGCAGCGTGACGACAGGGGGAGGTACTGAAGCTTTCTTT
V gene: TRBV7-2; J gene: TRBJ2-7; D gene: TRBD2; clone size: NA; CDR3 protein: CASSPTAGGPHEQYF; CDR3 DNA: TGTGCCAGCAGCCCCACAGCGGGAGGGCCCCACGAGCAGTACTTC
V gene: TRBV18; J gene: TRBJ2-5; D gene: TRBD1; clone size: NA; CDR3 protein: CASSPTRPLDRGRETQYF; CDR3 DNA: TGTGCCAGCTCACCTACCCGCCCACTGGACAGGGGGCGAGAGACCCAGTACTTC
V gene: TRBV7-9; J gene: TRBJ1-4; D gene: TRBD1; clone size: NA; CDR3 protein: CASSLEQGGKLFF; CDR3 DNA: TGTGCCAGCAGCTTAGAACAGGGGGGAAAACTGTTTTTT
V gene: TRBV9; J gene: TRBJ2-2; D gene: TRBD2; clone size: NA; CDR3 protein: CASSWEGHTGELFF; CDR3 DNA: TGTGCCAGCTCTTGGGAGGGACACACCGGGGAGCTGTTTTTT
V gene: TRBV30; J gene: TRBJ1-5; D gene: NA; clone size: NA; CDR3 protein: CAWSGQEDQPQHF; CDR3 DNA: TGTGCCTGGAGTGGTCAGGAGGATCAGCCCCAGCATTTT
V gene: TRBV27; J gene: TRBJ2-2; D gene: NA; clone size: NA; CDR3 protein: CASSLSWTIHTGELFF; CDR3 DNA: TGTGCCAGCAGTTTATCCTGGACAATCCACACCGGGGAGCTGTTTTTT
V gene: TRBV5-4; J gene: TRBJ2-1; D gene: NA; clone size: NA; CDR3 protein: CASSKHIDRNEQFF; CDR3 DNA: TGTGCCAGCAGCAAACACATTGACAGAAATGAGCAGTTCTTC